A selection of T cell receptor beta chains follows, all from one sample in a study of human T cells and chemical hapten exposure. TCRdb passed the RACE reads through MiXCR, listing each CDR3 protein once. In the table there are fewer than 140,000 distinct CDR3 sequences, around 10% of which are singletons. Sequences were derived from whole blood, sampled in connection with sensitization to the hapten diphenylcyclopropenone (DPC). The receptors stem from a woman between 45 and 65 years old with alopecia areata. Some clones in this sample may be carry-over from other donors' samples. Each CDR3 is given with its conserved first and last residue. The D gene is left open where the match is weak. Part of the rows lack a size; the others show once, few, many or a class for expanded clones.

TRBV29-1	TRBJ2-7	.	TRBD1	CSVEGTVHEQYF	TGCAGCGTTGAGGGGACAGTCCACGAGCAGTACTTC
TRBV19	TRBJ1-5	many	.	CASSMTAQVNQPQHF	TGTGCCAGTAGTATGACGGCACAGGTCAATCAGCCCCAGCATTTT
TRBV10-3	TRBJ2-2	many	.	CAISSGGTGTGELFF	TGTGCCATCAGCTCTGGCGGGACTGGGACCGGGGAGCTGTTTTTT
TRBV27	TRBJ2-1	.	.	CASSPDWEPKGNEQFF	TGTGCCAGCAGTCCCGACTGGGAGCCAAAAGGCAATGAGCAGTTCTTC
TRBV12-3/TRBV12-4	TRBJ1-6	many	TRBD1	CAGGQGYNSPLHF	TGTGCCGGCGGACAGGGATATAATTCACCCCTCCACTTT
TRBV4-1	TRBJ2-6	.	TRBD1	CASSPRDRSSGANVLTF	TGCGCCAGCAGCCCCCGGGACAGAAGCTCTGGGGCCAACGTCCTGACTTTC
TRBV19	TRBJ2-3	few	TRBD2	CASSIYGSGRSTDTQYF	TGTGCCAGTAGTATATACGGTAGCGGGAGGAGCACAGATACGCAGTATTTT
TRBV2	TRBJ2-7	many	TRBD2	CASRESGSPYEQYF	TGTGCCAGCAGGGAAAGCGGGAGCCCCTACGAGCAGTACTTC
TRBV18	TRBJ2-3	many	.	CASSPQMTRTKTPTGTDTQYF	TGTGCCAGCTCACCACAAATGACACGGACTAAAACTCCTACGGGCACAGATACGCAGTATTTT
TRBV29-1	TRBJ1-2	.	TRBD1	CSSGTASSTGYTF	TGCAGCTCTGGGACAGCCTCAAGCACGGGCTACACCTTC
TRBV7-2	TRBJ1-5	many	.	CATTTIGVNQPQHF	TGTGCCACCACCACCATCGGGGTGAATCAGCCCCAGCATTTT
TRBV7-9	TRBJ2-3	many	.	CASSRTRGESTDTQYF	TGTGCCAGCAGCCGAACAAGGGGAGAGAGCACAGATACGCAGTATTTT
TRBV12-3/TRBV12-4	TRBJ2-4	many	TRBD1	CASRDTGDRVLNIQYF	TGTGCCAGCAGGGATACTGGGGACAGGGTGTTGAACATTCAGTACTTC
TRBV29-1	TRBJ2-3	.	.	CGISELVSTDTQYF	TGCGGAATCTCAGAGTTGGTTTCCACAGATACGCAGTATTTT
TRBV6-5	TRBJ2-2	few	.	CASSYSMGTQAGELFF	TGTGCCAGCAGTTACTCGATGGGGACCCAAGCCGGGGAGCTGTTTTTT
TRBV12-3/TRBV12-4	TRBJ2-6	few	.	CASKNSGANVLTF	TGTGCCAGCAAGAACTCTGGGGCCAACGTCCTGACTTTC
TRBV20-1	TRBJ2-7	once	TRBD1	CSAYGQATYEQYF	TGCAGTGCGTATGGACAGGCAACCTACGAGCAGTACTTC
TRBV5-1	TRBJ2-5	.	TRBD1	CASSPGTGSQETQYF	TGCGCCAGCAGCCCCGGGACAGGGTCGCAAGAGACCCAGTACTTC
TRBV19	TRBJ2-1	.	TRBD2	CASKGLAGVYDEQFF	TGTGCCAGTAAAGGACTAGCGGGAGTCTACGATGAGCAGTTCTTC
TRBV18	TRBJ2-7	few	TRBD2	CASSPRPKGTSRYEQYF	TGTGCCAGCTCACCACGGCCAAAAGGGACTAGCCGGTACGAGCAGTACTTC
TRBV18	TRBJ1-1	many	.	CASSLAGNTEAFF	TGTGCCAGCTCACTGGCTGGAAACACTGAAGCTTTCTTT
TRBV29-1	TRBJ1-5	.	.	CSVAMEGGRNQPQHF	TGCAGCGTCGCCATGGAGGGAGGTCGCAATCAGCCCCAGCATTTT
TRBV5-8	TRBJ2-7	.	TRBD1	CASSRQGAGNSYEQYF	TGTGCCAGCAGCCGACAGGGGGCGGGAAACTCCTACGAGCAGTACTTC
TRBV29-1	TRBJ2-3	few	TRBD2	CSVGREGVQSDTQYF	TGCAGCGTTGGCCGGGAGGGGGTTCAATCCGATACGCAGTATTTT
TRBV28	TRBJ1-2	.	.	CASSLSQGDNGYTF	TGTGCCAGCAGTTTATCACAGGGCGACAATGGCTACACCTTC
TRBV7-9	TRBJ2-7	.	.	CASRSEPRGEQYF	TGTGCCAGCAGATCAGAGCCCAGGGGCGAGCAGTACTTC